This TCR beta chain was sequenced in a study of cytomegalovirus exposure and HLA in healthy donors. Researchers ran the PCR with 60 Vbeta and 13 Jbeta primers. Sequenced by immunoSEQ multiplex PCR; TCRdb stores in-frame clones only, minus some. This sample has 150,000 or so clones, with 77% found just once. Looked up from germline, CDR1 is MGHDK and CDR2 is SYGVNS. V lost 0 bases, J lost 5 bases, and 13 bases lay in between. The CDR3 runs 15 residues. Findings of the study overall: Looking again later, the authors saw that most CMV-associated TCR beta chains seemed HLA-restricted. The study designated about 160 TCR beta chains cytomegalovirus-associated. A link between a missense DCLRE1C variant and TCR beta V- and J-gene trimming emerged from a later analysis.

Concerning this clone: Its target is unknown.

Specimen: PBMCs. V and J are TRBV25-1 and TRBJ2-5, with D possibly TRBD1 on 5 matching bases. The source of this sequence is a young woman in good health and CMV-seronegative. The CDR3 nucleotides are TGTGCCAGCAGTGAATATCTAGGGGATTCGGAGACCCAGTACTTC. Amino acid sequence: CASSEYLGDSETQYF.